One and the same sample provided the 13 T cell receptor beta chains below, sequenced in a study of Graves' ophthalmopathy and Graves' hyperthyroidism. RNA transcripts yielded amplified TCR beta CDR3 regions. The authors performed first-round RT-PCR with HTBI primers and then a second-round multiplex PCR. TCRdb used MiXCR to reprocess the multiplex PCR reads, holding one entry per CDR3 protein. This table has hundreds of thousands of distinct CDR3 sequences, 22% appearing once. What was sequenced was peripheral blood. These receptors were taken from a woman between 18 and 30 years old with stable Graves' hyperthyroidism. Some clones in this sample may be carry-over from other donors' samples.

This clonotype has at least ten counts. The V and J genes are TRBV12-3 or TRBV12-4 and TRBJ1-1; possibly TRBD1 for D (5 bases). CDR3 size: 14 residues. Trimming shortened V by 1 base and J by 4 bases, and 10 bases separated the two germline ends. CDR3 sequence (DNA): TGTGCCAGCAGTTTAGTGGCAGGGACCACTGAAGCTTTCTTT. This encodes CASSLVAGTTEAFF.

This clonotype has ten or more counts. Here the CDR3 reads CAWKNGGRGEQYF. The DNA for the CDR3 is TGTGCCTGGAAGAACGGGGGGCGGGGGGAGCAGTACTTC. This chain links TRBV30 with TRBJ2-7; TRBD2 is a possible D gene (7 bases). V lost 4 bases, J lost 7 bases, and 17 bases lay in between. CDR1 and CDR2 (germline): GTSNPN, SVGIG (reference sequence). The CDR3 is made up of 13 amino acids.

The chain is built from TRBV20-1 and TRBJ2-7; D possibly corresponds to TRBD2 (6 bases). The germline V gene encodes CDR1 DFQATT and CDR2 SNEGSKA (reference sequence). This CDR3 contains 10 residues. Trimming removed 2 bases at V and 7 bases at J, with 6 bases between. The CDR3 reads CSARLAEQYF. CDR3 nucleotides: TGCAGTGCTAGACTAGCGGAGCAGTACTTC.

The sample holds many counts of this clonotype. This chain connects TRBV12-3 or TRBV12-4 to TRBJ2-5, with D uncertain. The CDR3 has 14 amino acids. V lost 2 bases to trimming and J lost 7 bases, with 14 bases between them. This chain's CDR3 is CASSLLSGSGTQYF. The CDR3 region has the DNA TGTGCCAGCAGTTTACTATCGGGTAGTGGGACCCAGTACTTC.

The DNA for the CDR3 is TGTGCCAGCAACCTGGACAGGGGGCGCGCTGAAGCTTTCTTT. This sequence encodes CASNLDRGRAEAFF. V and J are TRBV6-1 and TRBJ1-1, with 11 bases identical to TRBD1. Germline CDR1 MNHNS, CDR2 SASEGT. CDR3 length: 14 amino acids. The V segment lost 7 bases and the J segment 6 bases; nucleotides outside the gene matches: 7.

This clonotype has at least ten counts. DNA for the CDR3: TGTGCCAGCAGCCAAGTCGGGACTTCCCACCTCGAGCAGTACTTC. This codes for CASSQVGTSHLEQYF. This rearrangement joins TRBV4-2 to TRBJ2-7; perhaps TRBD2 as D (6 bases). Germline CDR1 and CDR2: LGHNA and YNFKEQ. The V end lost 1 base, the J end lost 6 bases, and 16 bases lay between the germline ends. The CDR3 contains 15 residues.

On this clonotype: One junction end does not reproduce the germline sequence, and a read error may be involved. V and J are TRBV28 and TRBJ2-7; 9 bases are shared with TRBD1. Looked up from germline, CDR1 is MDHEN and CDR2 is SYDVKM. The CDR3 consists of 14 residues. CDR3 in amino acids: CASRGQGGRYEQDF. The CDR3 bases are TGTGCCAGCAGGGGACAGGGAGGAAGGTACGAGCAGGACTTC.

This clonotype was picked up many times. The chain employs TRBV25-1 and TRBJ1-5; D remains ambiguous. Germline values: CDR1 MGHDK, CDR2 SYGVNS. The CDR3 is made up of 14 amino acids. V lost 6 bases, J lost 0 bases, and 9 bases lay in between. The CDR3 nucleotides are TGTGCCAGCAGCCGATCGGGTAGCAATCAGCCCCAGCATTTT. It yields the protein CASSRSGSNQPQHF. Full variable domain (rest looked up from reference TRBV25-1 and TRBJ1-5): EADIYQTPRYLVIGTGKKITLECSQTMGHDKMYWYQQDPGMELHLIHYSYGVNSTEKGDLSSESTVSRIRTEHFPLTLESARPSHTSQYLCASSRSGSNQPQHFGDGTRLSIL.

The genes are TRBV4-1 and TRBJ2-7, with 9 nucleotides matching TRBD1. The CDR3 extends over 16 amino acids. Germline V gene sequence: CDR1 MGHRA, CDR2 YSYEKL. V shed 4 bases, J shed 6 bases, and the junction held 13 bases outside the gene matches. The CDR3 bases are TGCGCCAGCAGCCGAAGCCCGGGACAGGGTCGGTCCGAGCAGTACTTC. Translated, it gives CASSRSPGQGRSEQYF.

This clonotype was seen more than once but under ten times. This chain joins TRBV27 and TRBJ1-5; 10 nucleotides match TRBD1. Germline lookup yields CDR1 MNHEY and CDR2 SMNVEV (reference sequence). The CDR3 runs to 13 residues. Unmatched junction bases numbered 5, after V lost 10 bases and J lost 5 bases. CDR3: CAIPGQGYQPQHF. The CDR3, as DNA: TGTGCCATTCCGGGACAGGGGTATCAGCCCCAGCATTTT.

This clonotype was detected many times. This chain joins TRBV29-1 and TRBJ1-2; TRBD1 aligns across 9 bases. Germline CDR1 reads SQVTM; CDR2 reads ANQGSEA. CDR3 length: 13 residues. V shed 7 bases and J 7 bases; nucleotides not matched to a gene: 10. The CDR3 DNA reads TGCAGCGGCCAGACAGGGGGTCATGGTGGCTACACCTTC. This sequence encodes CSGQTGGHGGYTF.

This clonotype occurred a few times. The DNA of the CDR3 is TGCGCCAGCAGCCAACTAACCCCCGGAACTAGCTTTTCCGGGGAGCTGTTTTTT. Its protein is CASSQLTPGTSFSGELFF. The chain has TRBV5-1 and TRBJ2-2; a weak D match, TRBD2 (6 bases). V dropped 4 bases and J dropped 6 bases, with 25 bases sitting between them. In germline, CDR1 is SGHRS, CDR2 YFSETQ. The CDR3 contains 18 residues.

The chain recombines TRBV20-1 with TRBJ2-2, with TRBD1 matching over 7 bases. With 5 bases clipped from V and 0 bases from J, the junction kept 3 bases outside the gene matches. The CDR3 is 14 residues long. Germline V gene sequence: CDR1 DFQATT, CDR2 SNEGSKA (reference sequence). DNA of the CDR3: TGCAGTGCTCAGACAGGGTCGAACACCGGGGAGCTGTTTTTT. It specifies CSAQTGSNTGELFF.